This T cell receptor beta chain was sequenced in a study of post-analysis software for immune sequencing data. Points from the study as a whole: Same-batch preparations were strongly co-clustered by F measure. The five TRBV segments detected at higher frequency in patients than in controls included TRBV5-6, TRBV5-1 and TRBV20-1. Controls showed significantly higher normalized Chao1 diversity than did multiple sclerosis patients.

This clonotype was seen more than once but under ten times. Its antigen is as yet unknown. The CDR3 runs 13 residues. V was trimmed by 7 bases and J by 3 bases, leaving 12 bases between them. CDR1 is MNHNY, CDR2 SVGAGI, per germline (reference sequence). The TCR beta cDNA libraries carried unique molecular identifiers. Roughly 450,000 cDNA molecules came from around 1 to 9.1 million T cells. TCRdb fed the PCR reads into MiXCR, producing one record per CDR3 protein. The data contain almost 700,000 distinct CDR3 sequences, approximately 59% of them singletons. The chain is built from TRBV6-6 and TRBJ2-5; TRBD2 is a possible D gene (6 bases). The TCR was taken from a girl aged 2-10 years with multiple sclerosis. Sequenced material: blood. The CDR3 sequence: CASKREEEETQYF. CDR3 sequence (DNA): TGTGCCAGCAAAAGGGAGGAAGAAGAGACCCAGTACTTC.